The 28 T cell receptor beta chains given below trace back to one sample, sequenced in a study of early T cells in non-severe SARS-CoV-2 infection. TCRdb used MiXCR to reprocess the 5' RACE reads, holding one entry per CDR3 protein. The sample yields roughly 75,000 distinct CDR3 sequences, roughly 12% seen once. Sequencing was done on a sample of whole blood. Source of these receptors: an adult who was a healthcare worker with PCR-confirmed SARS-CoV-2 infection or an uninfected control (not recorded which).

This clonotype was picked up many times. The chain carries TRBV27 and TRBJ2-1; possibly TRBD1 or TRBD2 for D (6 bases each). From germline, CDR1 is MNHEY and CDR2 SMNVEV (reference sequence). The length of the CDR3 is 16 residues. V was shortened by 0 bases and J by 9 bases, with 18 bases between the two germline ends. The CDR3 sequence is CASSLSGGSGVSEQFF. The CDR3 DNA reads as TGTGCCAGCAGTTTATCGGGAGGCTCAGGGGTCAGTGAGCAGTTCTTC.

Only a few counts were recorded for this clonotype. This sequence joins TRBV30 and TRBJ2-1, with no clear D. The germline V and J ends were trimmed by 2 bases and 8 bases, with 16 bases remaining between them. The CDR3 spans 14 residues. Germline V gives CDR1 GTSNPN, CDR2 SVGIG (reference sequence). CDR3 bases: TGTGCCTGGAGTAGGGTCCGGTTCTGGGATGAGCAGTTCTTC. As protein: CAWSRVRFWDEQFF.

The chain recombines TRBV7-9 with TRBJ2-7; TRBD2 agrees at 14 bases. The CDR3 covers 17 residues. V lost 5 bases, J lost 0 bases, and 6 bases stayed unmatched. Germline V gene sequence: CDR1 SEHNR, CDR2 FQNEAQ (reference sequence). The DNA of the CDR3 is TGTGCCAGCAGCCCGGGACTAGCGGGGGCTAACTCCTACGAGCAGTACTTC. It yields the protein CASSPGLAGANSYEQYF.

In this sample, this clonotype turned up many times. The chain joins TRBV6-6 to TRBJ1-1; possibly TRBD1 for D (5 bases). Germline values: CDR1 MNHNY, CDR2 SVGAGI (reference sequence). CDR3 length: 15 amino acids. V lost 5 bases and J 0 bases, leaving 13 bases between the germline ends. CDR3 sequence (DNA): TGTGCCAGCAGTCGGGGGGATCGGATGAACACTGAAGCTTTCTTT. This gives the protein CASSRGDRMNTEAFF.

This clonotype was seen many times. The CDR3 sequence: CASSLSGTGEETQYF. The CDR3 nucleotides are TGTGCCAGCAGCTTATCCGGGACAGGGGAAGAGACCCAGTACTTC. The chain couples TRBV7-9 to TRBJ2-5; 10 bases map to TRBD1. The CDR3 consists of 15 residues. The J segment lost 3 bases and the V segment lost 2 bases, leaving 3 bases of the junction unmatched. Germline CDR1 reads SEHNR; CDR2 reads FQNEAQ (reference sequence).

Only a few counts were recorded for this clonotype. The V gene is TRBV7-9, the J gene TRBJ2-7; D not certain. Trimming took off 3 bases at V and 3 bases at J, with 9 bases between the two ends. This CDR3 has 13 residues. Germline CDR1 is SEHNR and CDR2 is FQNEAQ (reference sequence). Here the CDR3 DNA reads TGTGCCAGCAGCTTCGAGGTGAACTACGAGCAGTACTTC. Residues: CASSFEVNYEQYF.

The V gene is TRBV3-1, the J gene TRBJ1-2; possible D gene TRBD1, 6 bases. Germline V gene lookup returns CDR1 LGHDT and CDR2 YNNKEL (reference sequence). Deletions cut 4 bases from V and 0 bases from J, with 15 bases between. The CDR3 has 16 amino acids. This chain's CDR3 is CASSRNRDTSNYGYTF. CDR3 bases: TGTGCCAGCAGCCGGAATAGGGACACTTCTAACTATGGCTACACCTTC. Supplemented by reference TRBV3-1 and TRBJ1-2, the full variable domain reads DTAVSQTPKYLVTQMGNDKSIKCEQNLGHDTMYWYKQDSKKFLKIMFSYNNKELIINETVPNRFSPKSPDKAHLNLHINSLELGDSAVYFCASSRNRDTSNYGYTFGSGTRLTVV.

The chain combines TRBV29-1 with TRBJ1-2; a weak D match, TRBD1 (5 bases). CDR1 and CDR2 from the germline V gene are SQVTM and ANQGSEA. This CDR3 spans 11 amino acids. V gave up 7 bases and J gave up 5 bases, with 11 bases separating them. CDR3 protein: CSALGAYGYTF. The DNA of the CDR3 is TGCAGCGCCCTAGGGGCGTATGGCTACACCTTC.

There are many counts of this clonotype. The J gene is TRBJ2-5, the V gene TRBV5-8; maybe TRBD1 (7 bases). V gave up 4 bases and J gave up 2 bases, with 18 bases separating them. The CDR3 has 16 residues. The germline V gene has CDR1 SGHTS and CDR2 YDEGEE. The CDR3 reads CASSPRGAGRQETQYF. CDR3 sequence (DNA): TGTGCCAGCAGCCCCAGGGGGGCGGGAAGGCAAGAGACCCAGTACTTC.

This chain joins TRBV7-9 and TRBJ1-3; D is unresolved. CDR1 SEHNR and CDR2 FQNEAQ come from the germline V gene (reference sequence). The CDR3 contains 10 residues. With 8 bases removed from V and 3 bases from J, the gap between germline ends came to 2 bases. The CDR3 loop reads CASGGNTIYF. CDR3 DNA sequence: TGTGCCAGCGGTGGAAACACCATATATTTT.

The rearrangement uses TRBV11-2 and TRBJ2-2, with D maybe TRBD1 (6 bases). V lost 5 bases, J lost 7 bases, and 17 bases lay in between. In germline, CDR1 is SGHAT, CDR2 FQNNGV. The CDR3 is 15 amino acids. The CDR3 DNA reads as TGTGCCAGCAGCCCCCTGGGGGCAAGGGGCGGGGAGCTGTTTTTT. Protein product: CASSPLGARGGELFF.

This clonotype showed up many times. The J gene is TRBJ1-4, the V gene TRBV5-1; no reliable D call. The CDR3 has 15 amino acids. Trimming pared 3 bases from V and 0 bases from J, leaving 9 bases between. Germline CDR1 SGHRS, CDR2 YFSETQ. Here the CDR3 reads CASSSRTATNEKLFF. For the CDR3, the DNA is TGCGCCAGCAGCTCCCGGACGGCAACTAATGAAAAACTGTTTTTT.

This clonotype was found a few times. The rearrangement links TRBV12-3 or TRBV12-4 to TRBJ2-5, with D unresolved. Deletions cut 2 bases from V and 0 bases from J, with 4 bases between. The CDR3 is 13 residues long. The CDR3 reads CASSLRHQETQYF. Written as DNA, the CDR3 is TGTGCCAGCAGTTTAAGGCACCAAGAGACCCAGTACTTC.

This clonotype has ten or more counts. The rearrangement links TRBV4-2 to TRBJ2-3; possibly TRBD1 or TRBD2 for D (6 bases each). Germline CDR1 and CDR2: LGHNA and YNFKEQ. This CDR3 is built from 15 residues. The germline V and J ends were trimmed by 1 base and 8 bases, with 16 bases remaining between them. The CDR3 protein is CASSQAGEVSGTQYF. Written as DNA, the CDR3 is TGTGCCAGCAGCCAAGCAGGGGAGGTCTCTGGTACGCAGTATTTT.

The chain is built from TRBV5-6 and TRBJ2-7; TRBD1 matches at 10 bases. Germline loops: CDR1 SGHDT, CDR2 YYEEEE. The CDR3 loop spans 12 amino acids. V shed 3 bases, J shed 12 bases, and the junction held 6 bases outside the gene matches. As DNA, the CDR3 is TGTGCCAGCAGCTGGGGACAGGGGCGGTGGTACTTC. This sequence encodes CASSWGQGRWYF. The variable domain in full, completed from reference TRBV5-6 and TRBJ2-7, reads DAGVTQSPTHLIKTRGQQVTLRCSPKSGHDTVSWYQQALGQGPQFIFQYYEEEERQRGNFPDRFSGHQFPNYSSELNVNALLLGDSALYLCASSWGQGRWYFGPGTRLTVT.

The table lists this clonotype with many counts. The chain's CDR3 is CAISAGGSSYEQYF. The CDR3 DNA reads as TGTGCCATCAGTGCCGGGGGATCTTCTTACGAGCAGTACTTC. V usage is TRBV10-3 and J usage is TRBJ2-7, with D tentatively TRBD2 (6 bases). The CDR3 runs to 14 residues. The germline V gene has CDR1 ENHRY and CDR2 SYGVKD. Trimming removed 4 bases from V and 4 bases from J, with 14 bases in between.

There are many counts of this clonotype. The V and J genes are TRBV10-3 and TRBJ2-2, with TRBD1 matching 10 bases. CDR3 length: 15 residues. CDR1 is ENHRY and CDR2 is SYGVKD in the germline V gene. The V and J ends lost 8 bases and 1 base, in that order; junction bases with no gene match: 4. CDR3 DNA sequence: TGTGCCATCCGAGGACAGGGGGAGAACACCGGGGAGCTGTTTTTT. Translated, it gives CAIRGQGENTGELFF.

V and J are TRBV6-1 and TRBJ1-5; TRBD1 matches at 10 bases. The CDR3 is 15 residues long. V dropped 7 bases and J dropped 7; count of bases not matched to a gene: 10. Germline V gene data show CDR1 as MNHNS and CDR2 as SASEGT. CDR3 in amino acids: CASTPWGQGYQPQHF. In DNA, the CDR3 is TGTGCCAGCACCCCGTGGGGACAGGGGTACCAGCCCCAGCATTTT.

This clonotype has ten or more counts. The chain carries TRBV4-2 and TRBJ1-1; D is perhaps TRBD1 (6 bases). Germline V gene lookup returns CDR1 LGHNA and CDR2 YNFKEQ. V lost 1 base and J 0 bases, leaving 9 bases between the germline ends. The CDR3 consists of 15 residues. The CDR3 is CASSQVGAMNTEAFF. In DNA, the CDR3 is TGTGCCAGCAGCCAAGTGGGGGCCATGAACACTGAAGCTTTCTTT.

This clonotype turned up a few times. The chain has TRBV29-1 and TRBJ2-1, with 10 bases aligning to TRBD2. The CDR3 length is 13 residues. CDR1 is SQVTM, CDR2 ANQGSEA, per germline. Germline trimming cut 2 bases from V and 9 bases from J; bases unmatched to any gene: 4. The CDR3 loop reads CSVETLAGVEQFF. CDR3 nucleotides: TGCAGCGTTGAAACGCTAGCGGGGGTTGAGCAGTTCTTC.

This clonotype turned up a few times. The chain couples TRBV6-6 to TRBJ1-2, with D unresolved. The ends were cut back, 2 bases at V and 6 bases at J, with 10 bases in the middle. Germline V CDR1 and CDR2: MNHNY, SVGAGI (reference sequence). This CDR3 contains 13 residues. CDR3 region: CASSYGVSDGYTF. The CDR3 coding sequence is TGTGCCAGCAGTTACGGGGTATCGGATGGCTACACCTTC.

This clonotype came up a few times. The rearrangement links TRBV14 to TRBJ2-5; D is unclear. Germline V gives CDR1 SGHDN, CDR2 FVKESK. Trimming shortened V by 1 base and J by 5 bases, and 11 bases separated the two germline ends. The CDR3 is 14 amino acids. As DNA, the CDR3 is TGTGCCAGCAGCCAAGTGGTATTGGGCGAGACCCAGTACTTC. It codes for CASSQVVLGETQYF.

This clonotype appeared a few times. The chain couples TRBV11-2 to TRBJ1-1, with a possible D match to TRBD1 (5 bases). CDR3 length equals 13 residues. CDR1 SGHAT and CDR2 FQNNGV come from the germline V gene. The V end was cut by 0 bases, the J end by 11 bases, with 13 bases between. The CDR3 reads CASSLDLSRDAFF. The CDR3 DNA is TGTGCCAGCAGCTTAGATCTTTCGAGGGACGCTTTCTTT. The full variable domain, completed using reference TRBV11-2 and TRBJ1-1, is EAGVAQSPRYKIIEKRQSVAFWCNPISGHATLYWYQQILGQGPKLLIQFQNNGVVDDSQLPKDRFSAERLKGVDSTLKIQPAKLEDSAVYLCASSLDLSRDAFFGQGTRLTVV.

This clonotype is termed medium-sized (0.01 to 0.1%). The gene calls are TRBV29-1 and TRBJ2-7; TRBD1 aligns across 10 bases. This CDR3 contains 17 residues. Germline V gives CDR1 SQVTM, CDR2 ANQGSEA. The J segment lost 3 bases and the V segment lost 5 bases, leaving 16 bases of the junction unmatched. In DNA, the CDR3 is TGCAGCGTTAGTGGGGAGACAGGGGGCGCGATCATCTACGAGCAGTACTTC. This translates into CSVSGETGGAIIYEQYF.

This clonotype was picked up many times. The chain is built from TRBV4-1 and TRBJ2-6; weak D call: TRBD2 (5 bases). V lost 3 bases to trimming and J lost 1 base, with 7 bases between them. Germline V gene sequence: CDR1 MGHRA, CDR2 YSYEKL. The CDR3 sequence is 15 residues long. CDR3 nucleotide sequence: TGCGCCAGCAGCCAGGCGGGTTCTGGGGCCAACGTCCTGACTTTC. Amino acids: CASSQAGSGANVLTF.

This clonotype was observed many times. The rearrangement joins TRBV6-5 to TRBJ1-5; 8 bases fit TRBD1. The ends lost 6 bases at V and 2 bases at J; junction bases unmatched: 3. CDR1 is MNHEY, CDR2 SVGAGI, per germline. This CDR3 region has 14 residues. The chain's CDR3 is CASRRTGRNQPQHF. The CDR3 DNA is TGTGCCAGCAGGAGGACAGGGCGCAATCAGCCCCAGCATTTT.

The rearrangement links TRBV7-2 to TRBJ2-7; the D is unclear. The V end was cut by 2 bases, the J end by 0 bases, with 8 bases between. Germline V gene lookup returns CDR1 SGHTA and CDR2 FQGNSA. The CDR3 length is 14 residues. The CDR3 bases are TGTGCCAGCAGCTTACCCCCCAGCTCCTACGAGCAGTACTTC. Translated: CASSLPPSSYEQYF.

There are a few counts of this clonotype. The V call is TRBV19, the J call TRBJ1-4; D ambiguous. The V end lost 3 bases, the J end lost 3 bases, and 11 bases lay between the germline ends. The CDR3 has 15 residues. Germline CDR1 is LNHDA and CDR2 is SQIVND (reference sequence). As DNA, the CDR3 is TGTGCCAGTAGTATCGTGGCGGATCCTAATGAAAAACTGTTTTTT. Translated: CASSIVADPNEKLFF.